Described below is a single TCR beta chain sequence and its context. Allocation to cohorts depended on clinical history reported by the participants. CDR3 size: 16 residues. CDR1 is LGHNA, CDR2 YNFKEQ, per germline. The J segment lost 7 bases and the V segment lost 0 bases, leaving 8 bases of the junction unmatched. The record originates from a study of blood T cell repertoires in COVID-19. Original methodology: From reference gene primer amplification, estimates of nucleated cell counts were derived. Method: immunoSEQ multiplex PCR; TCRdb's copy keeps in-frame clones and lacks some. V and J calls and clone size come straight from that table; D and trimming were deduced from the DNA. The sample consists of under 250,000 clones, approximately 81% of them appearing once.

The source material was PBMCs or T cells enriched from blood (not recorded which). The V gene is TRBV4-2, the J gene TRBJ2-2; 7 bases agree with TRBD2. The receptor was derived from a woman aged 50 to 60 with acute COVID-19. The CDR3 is CASSQDVVAGIGELFF. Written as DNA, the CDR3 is TGTGCCAGCAGCCAAGATGTGGTAGCGGGTATCGGGGAGCTGTTTTTT.